These 28 T cell receptor beta chains were sequenced from one sample in a study of cytomegalovirus exposure and HLA in healthy donors (dated by TCRdb to the late 2010s). Libraries were made using the immunoSEQ multiplex PCR assay. For the multiplex PCR, a mixture combining 60 forward primers for TCR Vbeta segments and 13 reverse primers for TCR Jbeta segments was used. The table comes from immuneACCESS by way of TCRdb, which keeps in-frame sequences with V and J called. Part of the clones is missing from these tables; in studies checked, under half for an unresolved V gene and the rest for unknown reasons. The sample table records approximately 100,000 clones; 85% of these occur just once. The ten most abundant clones make up around 7.4% of the sample. The sequenced sample consisted of PBMCs. Receptors were obtained from a man in his forties or fifties in good health and CMV-seropositive.

The chain employs TRBV7-9 and TRBJ1-4; TRBD1 is a possible D gene (6 bases). This CDR3 is built from 13 residues. The ends were cut back, 5 bases at V and 6 bases at J, with 10 bases in the middle. Germline lookup yields CDR1 SEHNR and CDR2 FQNEAQ (reference sequence). The CDR3 region is CASSTRTDEKLFF. In DNA form, the CDR3 reads TGTGCCAGCAGCACCCGGACAGATGAAAAACTGTTTTTT. The whole variable domain, filled in from reference TRBV7-9 and TRBJ1-4, reads DTGVSQNPRHKITKRGQNVTFRCDPISEHNRLYWYRQTLGQGPEFLTYFQNEAQLEKSRLLSDRFSAERPKGSFSTLEIQRTEQGDSAMYLCASSTRTDEKLFFGSGTQLSVL.

The rearrangement uses TRBV10-3 and TRBJ2-1, with 10 nucleotides matching TRBD2. The CDR3 covers 15 residues. J lost 7 bases, V lost 3 bases, and 6 bases had no gene match. Germline CDR1 is ENHRY and CDR2 is SYGVKD. The CDR3 DNA reads as TGTGCCATCAGTGAATCGACTAGCGGGCCTAATGAGCAGTTCTTC. It codes for CAISESTSGPNEQFF.

This clone was observed a few times. V gene TRBV28 combines with J gene TRBJ1-4; D remains ambiguous. V was cut by 2 bases and J by 6 bases, with 10 bases left in between. The CDR3 runs to 14 residues. The germline V gene encodes CDR1 MDHEN and CDR2 SYDVKM. CDR3 in DNA: TGTGCCAGCAGTTTAGTGGGTGGGCATGAAAAACTGTTTTTT. This encodes CASSLVGGHEKLFF.

About this clone: One end of the junction is discordant with germline, which a read error may explain. The V and J genes are TRBV7-9 and TRBJ2-5; 13 bases match TRBD2. The CDR3 totals 16 residues. Germline CDR1 and CDR2: SEHNR and FQNEAQ (reference sequence). CDR3 sequence: CSSSPTSGGARETQYF. The CDR3 nucleotides read TGTTCCAGCAGCCCTACTAGCGGGGGGGCCAGGGAGACCCAGTACTTC. Supplemented by reference TRBV7-9 and TRBJ2-5, the full variable domain reads DTGVSQNPRHKITKRGQNVTFRCDPISEHNRLYWYRQTLGQGPEFLTYFQNEAQLEKSRLLSDRFSAERPKGSFSTLEIQRTEQGDSAMYLCSSSPTSGGARETQYFGPGTRLLVL.

This chain connects TRBV29-1 to TRBJ2-1, with 7 bases aligning to TRBD1. Germline V gene sequence: CDR1 SQVTM, CDR2 ANQGSEA. The CDR3 runs 14 residues. With 6 bases clipped from V and 1 base from J, the junction kept 6 bases outside the gene matches. The CDR3 nucleotides are TGCAGCGTACACAGGGGCGGGTCCTACAATGAGCAGTTCTTC. Residues: CSVHRGGSYNEQFF.

This chain joins TRBV10-3 and TRBJ2-7; 9 bases map to TRBD1. Germline V gene data show CDR1 as ENHRY and CDR2 as SYGVKD. The CDR3 runs to 18 residues. Trimming cost V 6 bases and J 3 bases; bases outside gene matches: 18. This CDR3 is CAIRVEGQRGQGYYEQYF. For the CDR3, the DNA is TGTGCCATCAGAGTGGAGGGGCAGAGGGGACAGGGATACTACGAGCAGTACTTC.

This clone showed up just a few times. The rearrangement joins TRBV4-1 to TRBJ2-3; 8 bases match TRBD2. V lost 4 bases and J lost 6; bases outside the gene matches: 12. This CDR3 contains 16 residues. Germline-derived CDR1 and CDR2 are MGHRA and YSYEKL. In nucleotides, the CDR3 is TGCGCCAGCAGCCCCCAGCCGGCGGTAGCGGGGGATACGCAGTATTTT. Translation: CASSPQPAVAGDTQYF.

The genes are TRBV6-5 and TRBJ1-6; 8 bases line up with TRBD1. The CDR3 is made up of 15 amino acids. Looked up from germline, CDR1 is MNHEY and CDR2 is SVGAGI. Trimming cost V 2 bases and J 10 bases; bases outside gene matches: 7. This chain's CDR3 is CASSYGTGGWSPLHF. The CDR3 nucleotides are TGTGCCAGCAGTTACGGGACAGGAGGGTGGTCACCCCTCCACTTT.

J is TRBJ2-7 and V is TRBV5-1; D is undetermined. V lost 1 base and J lost 6, with 14 bases in between. The germline CDR1 and CDR2 sequences are SGHRS and YFSETQ. The CDR3 sequence is 14 residues long. The CDR3, as DNA: TGCGCCAGCAGCTTGTACCAGGTGGGTGGCGAGCAGTACTTC. It is translated as CASSLYQVGGEQYF.

The chain is built from TRBV4-2 and TRBJ1-2, with TRBD1 identical over 11 bases. CDR1 is LGHNA, CDR2 YNFKEQ, per germline. This CDR3 is built from 16 residues. V was clipped by 4 bases and J by 3 bases; unmatched bases: 7. CDR3 residues: CASSPRGQGAYYGYTF. The CDR3 DNA sequence: TGTGCCAGCAGCCCCCGTGGACAGGGGGCCTACTATGGCTACACCTTC.

This clone was found a few times. This chain uses TRBV4-2 with TRBJ2-7, with 9 nucleotides matching TRBD2. Trimming cost V 2 bases and J 3 bases; bases outside gene matches: 5. From germline, CDR1 is LGHNA and CDR2 YNFKEQ. CDR3 length equals 15 residues. The CDR3 here is CASSQSGGGDYEQYF. In nucleotides, the CDR3 is TGTGCCAGCAGCCAATCGGGCGGGGGGGACTACGAGCAGTACTTC.

V gene TRBV10-3 combines with J gene TRBJ2-4; tentatively, D is TRBD1 (6 bases). The CDR3 runs to 14 residues. V was clipped by 2 bases and J by 5 bases, with 10 bases between them. Per germline, CDR1 ENHRY and CDR2 SYGVKD. CDR3 amino acids: CAISELSGENIQYF. The CDR3 nucleotides read TGTGCCATCAGTGAGCTTTCAGGGGAAAACATTCAGTACTTC.

Note on this clone: The same CDR3 is also encoded by other DNA sequences in this sample. The chain couples TRBV11-2 to TRBJ2-5, with TRBD2 matching over 16 bases. Germline values: CDR1 SGHAT, CDR2 FQNNGV. The ends lost 6 bases at V and 5 bases at J; junction bases unmatched: 6. This CDR3 is 16 amino acids long. The CDR3 DNA sequence: TGTGCCAGCAGTTTGGGACTAGCGGGAGGGATGGAGACCCAGTACTTC. This encodes CASSLGLAGGMETQYF.

This chain uses TRBV7-9 with TRBJ2-1; 9 positions agree with TRBD2. Trimming cost V 4 bases and J 3 bases; bases outside gene matches: 4. The CDR3 loop spans 15 amino acids. Germline CDR1 is SEHNR and CDR2 is FQNEAQ (reference sequence). CDR3 DNA: TGTGCCAGCAGCTCGACTAGCGGCTTCTACAATGAGCAGTTCTTC. Amino acids: CASSSTSGFYNEQFF.

This chain links TRBV9 with TRBJ2-7; TRBD2 matches 8 bases. Trimming cost V 0 bases and J 5 bases; bases outside gene matches: 4. The germline V gene encodes CDR1 SGDLS and CDR2 YYNGEE. This CDR3 contains 14 residues. The CDR3 sequence: CASSVGLAFHEQYF. The DNA of the CDR3 is TGTGCCAGCAGCGTAGGACTAGCGTTCCACGAGCAGTACTTC.

The CDR3 region has the DNA TGTGCCAGCAGCTTGTGGACAGACACCGGGGAGCTGTTTTTT. Its protein is CASSLWTDTGELFF. The chain uses TRBV5-5 and TRBJ2-2, with a possible D match to TRBD1 (6 bases). This CDR3 has 14 amino acids. Trimming took off 1 base at V and 3 bases at J, with 7 bases between the two ends. Germline lookup yields CDR1 SGHKS and CDR2 YYEKEE (reference sequence).

The chain carries TRBV18 and TRBJ1-3; 9 bases align to TRBD1. CDR3 length: 16 residues. CDR1 and CDR2 from the germline V gene are KGHSH and LQKENI. Trimming at V came to 1 base and at J to 5 bases, leaving 6 bases not matched to a gene. CDR3 nucleotides: TGTGCCAGCTCACCACTCGAGACAGGGGGTAGAAACACCATATATTTT. This translates into CASSPLETGGRNTIYF.

The chain uses TRBV5-1 and TRBJ2-1, with 10 positions matching TRBD2. There are 16 residues in the CDR3. V lost 0 bases, J lost 4 bases, and 4 bases stayed unmatched. CDR1 SGHRS and CDR2 YFSETQ come from the germline V gene. In nucleotides, the CDR3 is TGCGCCAGCAGCTTGGGGCCAGCGGGAGGGTACAATGAGCAGTTCTTC. Translated: CASSLGPAGGYNEQFF.

J is TRBJ1-1 and V is TRBV28, with 9 bases fitting TRBD1. The junction had 5 bases not matched to a gene; V was cut back by 4 bases and J by 5 bases. CDR3 length: 14 residues. The germline CDR1 and CDR2 sequences are MDHEN and SYDVKM. This CDR3 reads CASSSPQGATEAFF. DNA for the CDR3: TGTGCCAGCAGTTCCCCACAGGGGGCTACTGAAGCTTTCTTT.

The chain is built from TRBV4-2 and TRBJ1-5; perhaps TRBD1 as D (6 bases). V lost 1 base and J 3 bases, leaving 13 bases between the germline ends. CDR1 and CDR2 (germline): LGHNA, YNFKEQ. CDR3 length: 16 amino acids. As DNA, the CDR3 is TGTGCCAGCAGCCAAGGGGACGCGGGGGCCAATCAGCCCCAGCATTTT. Translating it yields CASSQGDAGANQPQHF.

A remark on this clone: Sequence at one end of the junction differs from germline and may be a read error. The chain employs TRBV11-1 and TRBJ1-1; 9 bases map to TRBD1. Germline loops: CDR1 SGHAT, CDR2 FQDESV (reference sequence). This CDR3 is built from 14 residues. CDR3 region: CASSPGTGFTEVFF. CDR3 in DNA: TGTGCCAGCAGCCCCGGGACAGGGTTCACTGAAGTTTTCTTT.

This clone was seen a single time. This sample also contains other DNA sequences that code for the same CDR3. The rearrangement links TRBV13 to TRBJ2-3, with TRBD2 matching 13 bases. The CDR3 spans 17 residues. The J segment lost 6 bases and the V segment lost 5 bases, leaving 11 bases of the junction unmatched. CDR1 and CDR2 from the germline V gene are PRHDT and FYEKMQ (reference sequence). In nucleotides, the CDR3 is TGTGCCAGCAGCCTCAGGACTAGCGGGAGTGGTGGCGATACGCAGTATTTT. Its translation is CASSLRTSGSGGDTQYF.

V is TRBV5-4 and J is TRBJ2-3, with 13 positions matching TRBD2. The V gene's germline CDR1 is SGHNT and CDR2 YYREEE (reference sequence). Trimming cost V 4 bases and J 4 bases; bases outside gene matches: 6. The CDR3 covers 16 residues. The CDR3 DNA is TGTGCCAGCAGCCAACAACTAGCGGGGGGGCCAGATACGCAGTATTTT. Translated: CASSQQLAGGPDTQYF. The full variable domain, in which reference TRBV5-4 and TRBJ2-3 provide the parts outside the CDR3, is ETGVTQSPTHLIKTRGQQVTLRCSSQSGHNTVSWYQQALGQGPQFIFQYYREEENGRGNFPPRFSGLQFPNYSSELNVNALELDDSALYLCASSQQLAGGPDTQYFGPGTRLTVL.

The chain couples TRBV29-1 to TRBJ2-3, with a weak D call TRBD2 (7 bases). CDR3 length: 14 residues. V gave up 7 bases and J gave up 2 bases, with 16 bases separating them. Germline-derived CDR1 and CDR2 are SQVTM and ANQGSEA. As DNA, the CDR3 is TGCAGCGCTGGGGGGGGGCAAAACACAGATACGCAGTATTTT. Residues: CSAGGGQNTDTQYF.

V is TRBV6-1 and J is TRBJ2-5; 10 nucleotides agree with TRBD2. Germline V gene sequence: CDR1 MNHNS, CDR2 SASEGT. The junction had 2 bases not matched to a gene; V was cut back by 4 bases and J by 3 bases. The CDR3 sequence is 14 residues long. The CDR3 reads CASSAGLAEETQYF. As DNA, the CDR3 is TGTGCCAGCAGTGCCGGACTAGCGGAAGAGACCCAGTACTTC.

The CDR3: CASSLGDRVRDYGYTF. Here the CDR3 DNA reads TGCGCCAGCAGCTTAGGAGACAGGGTGAGAGACTATGGCTACACCTTC. The V and J genes are TRBV5-1 and TRBJ1-2; the match to TRBD1 covers 7 bases. This CDR3 has 16 amino acids. After removal of 2 bases from V and 3 bases from J, the junction contained 10 bases not matched to a gene. Germline CDR1 is SGHRS and CDR2 is YFSETQ.

The chain uses TRBV6-5 and TRBJ1-2, with 8 bases identical to TRBD1. From germline, CDR1 is MNHEY and CDR2 SVGAGI. The J segment lost 8 bases and the V segment lost 7 bases, leaving 12 bases of the junction unmatched. The CDR3 has 14 amino acids. The CDR3 protein is CASTKAQGARGYTF. In DNA, the CDR3 is TGTGCCAGCACCAAAGCTCAGGGGGCGCGAGGCTACACCTTC.

This clone appeared a few times. The J gene is TRBJ2-5, the V gene TRBV18, with 8 bases fitting TRBD2. The CDR3 contains 20 residues. V was clipped by 5 bases and J by 4 bases; unmatched bases: 24. In germline, CDR1 is KGHSH, CDR2 LQKENI. CDR3 in amino acids: CASSKVGTPGRGGKGETQYF. The CDR3, as DNA: TGTGCCAGCTCAAAGGTCGGGACCCCCGGACGGGGGGGCAAGGGAGAGACCCAGTACTTC.